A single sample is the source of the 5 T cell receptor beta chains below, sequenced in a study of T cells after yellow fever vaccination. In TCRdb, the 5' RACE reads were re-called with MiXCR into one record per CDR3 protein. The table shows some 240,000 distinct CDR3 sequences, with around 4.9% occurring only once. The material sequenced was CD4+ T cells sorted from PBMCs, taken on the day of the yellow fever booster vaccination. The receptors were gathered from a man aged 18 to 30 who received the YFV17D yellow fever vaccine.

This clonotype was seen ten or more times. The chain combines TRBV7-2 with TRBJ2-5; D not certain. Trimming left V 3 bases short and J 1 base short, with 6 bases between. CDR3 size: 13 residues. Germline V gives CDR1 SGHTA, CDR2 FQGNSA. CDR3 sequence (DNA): TGTGCCAGCAGCTTCACGTTCCAAGAGACCCAGTACTTC. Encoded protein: CASSFTFQETQYF.

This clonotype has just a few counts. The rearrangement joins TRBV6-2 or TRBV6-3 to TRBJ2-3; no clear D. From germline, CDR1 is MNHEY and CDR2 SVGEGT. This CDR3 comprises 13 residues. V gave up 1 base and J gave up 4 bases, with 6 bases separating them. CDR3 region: CASSYFGSDTQYF. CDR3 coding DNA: TGTGCCAGCAGTTACTTTGGGTCAGATACGCAGTATTTT.

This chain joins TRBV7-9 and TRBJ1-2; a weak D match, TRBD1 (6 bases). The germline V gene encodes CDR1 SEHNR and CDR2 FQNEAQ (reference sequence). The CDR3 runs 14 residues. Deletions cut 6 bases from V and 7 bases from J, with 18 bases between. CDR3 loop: CASSPQGNPFGYTF. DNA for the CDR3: TGTGCCAGCAGTCCCCAGGGGAACCCCTTTGGCTACACCTTC.

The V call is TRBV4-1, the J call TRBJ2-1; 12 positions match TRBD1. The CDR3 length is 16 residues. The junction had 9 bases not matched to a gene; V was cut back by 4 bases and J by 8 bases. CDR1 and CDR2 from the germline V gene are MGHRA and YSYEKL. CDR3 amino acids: CASSLLPGQGAHEQFF. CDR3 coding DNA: TGCGCCAGCAGCCTCCTTCCGGGACAGGGGGCGCATGAGCAGTTCTTC.

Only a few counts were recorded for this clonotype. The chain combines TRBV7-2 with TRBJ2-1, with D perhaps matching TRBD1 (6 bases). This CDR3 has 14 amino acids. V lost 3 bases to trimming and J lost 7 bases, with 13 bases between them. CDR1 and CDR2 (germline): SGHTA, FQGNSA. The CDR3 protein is CASSFQGTQNEQFF. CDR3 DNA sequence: TGTGCCAGCAGCTTCCAGGGGACGCAGAATGAGCAGTTCTTC.